This T cell receptor (beta chain) was obtained from a study of blood T cell repertoires in COVID-19. For the study at large: Italy, Spain and the United States were the sources of the convalescent and acute COVID-19 samples. Sources were T cells, B-cell-depleted T cells, or PBMCs; the material itself was cDNA or gDNA.

The germline V gene encodes CDR1 SGHRS and CDR2 YFSETQ. This CDR3 region has 15 residues. Unmatched junction bases numbered 4, after V lost 4 bases and J lost 1 base. Per the original data handling: Nucleated cell number was recorded as an estimate derived from reference gene primer amplification. Data came from immunoSEQ multiplex PCR; TCRdb stores just in-frame clones and leaves some out. V and J calls plus clone size are reproduced from that table; the DNA served to infer D and trimming. Of roughly 84,000 clones detected, 60% to 80% appear once; the ten largest clones hold roughly 4%. Sequences were obtained from peripheral blood. The clonotype originates from a woman in her fifties or sixties with acute or convalescent COVID-19. The rearrangement uses TRBV5-1 and TRBJ2-3, with TRBD2 matching over 9 bases. The CDR3 loop reads CASSPERGGTDTQYF. In DNA, the CDR3 is TGCGCCAGCAGCCCCGAGCGGGGGGGCACAGATACGCAGTATTTT.